Listed below are T cell receptor beta chains from one sample, sequenced in a study of early T cells in non-severe SARS-CoV-2 infection. In TCRdb, the 5' RACE reads were re-called with MiXCR into one record per CDR3 protein. The repertoire holds approximately 90,000 distinct CDR3 sequences, with approximately 9.9% as singletons. The sample in question was whole blood, obtained at baseline. The receptor set was obtained from an adult who was a healthcare worker with PCR-confirmed SARS-CoV-2 infection or an uninfected control (not recorded which). CDR3s include the opening cysteine and the closing phenylalanine or tryptophan. D genes are given only for firm matches. Size is stated for part of the rows, as once, few or many counts, or as a class when the clone is expanded.

j_call,clone_size,v_call,cdr3_length,d_call,cdr3_aa,cdr3_nt
TRBJ1-3,many,TRBV20-1,13,TRBD1,CSASERTGDTIYF,TGCAGTGCTAGTGAGCGGACAGGAGACACCATATATTTT
TRBJ2-5,-,TRBV5-1,12,-,CASSIDQETQYF,TGCGCCAGCAGCATCGACCAAGAGACCCAGTACTTC
TRBJ1-2,many,TRBV20-1,15,-,CSARDPGQGVYGYTF,TGCAGTGCTAGAGACCCGGGCCAGGGTGTCTATGGCTACACCTTC
TRBJ1-1,-,TRBV7-3,18,-,CASSLLPPGRNMNTEAFF,TGTGCCAGCAGCTTGCTGCCCCCAGGACGGAACATGAACACTGAAGCTTTCTTT
TRBJ1-2,many,TRBV7-9,16,TRBD1,CASSPRTGPTFYGYTF,TGTGCCAGCAGCCCGAGGACAGGGCCGACGTTTTATGGCTACACCTTC
TRBJ2-7,few,TRBV7-9,14,-,CASSYGLHGYEQYF,TGTGCCAGCAGCTACGGACTGCATGGGTACGAGCAGTACTTC
TRBJ2-1,few,TRBV30,13,-,CAWSEEVYNEQFF,TGTGCCTGGTCAGAGGAGGTGTACAATGAGCAGTTCTTC
TRBJ2-4,many,TRBV6-5,15,-,CASSYSGKGTDIQYF,TGTGCCAGCAGTTACTCCGGGAAGGGTACGGACATTCAGTACTTC
TRBJ2-3,few,TRBV20-1,16,TRBD2,CSAPEGRGSFTDTQYF,TGCAGTGCTCCCGAGGGGCGGGGGTCCTTCACAGATACGCAGTATTTT
TRBJ2-7,few,TRBV6-1,16,TRBD2,CASSPLVTSGGGEQYF,TGTGCCAGCAGTCCATTAGTAACTAGCGGGGGTGGCGAGCAGTACTTC
TRBJ2-7,many,TRBV5-1,14,-,CASSLAVGSYEQYF,TGCGCCAGCAGCTTGGCCGTAGGGTCCTACGAGCAGTACTTC
TRBJ1-5,many,TRBV11-2,15,-,CASSSGEGSNQPQHF,TGTGCCAGCAGCTCCGGGGAAGGGAGCAATCAGCCCCAGCATTTT
TRBJ1-1,many,TRBV19,15,-,CASSIGQSGNTEAFF,TGTGCCAGTAGTATAGGGCAGTCGGGGAACACTGAAGCTTTCTTT
TRBJ2-3,-,TRBV29-1,11,-,CSAVIPDTQYF,TGCAGCGCTGTCATCCCAGATACGCAGTATTTT
TRBJ1-2,-,TRBV11-2,15,-,CASSLATVLDYGYTF,TGTGCCAGCAGCTTAGCGACAGTTTTGGACTATGGCTACACCTTC
TRBJ2-1,few,TRBV7-3,12,-,CASSSLGTEQFF,TGTGCCAGCAGTTCTCTCGGGACCGAGCAGTTCTTC
TRBJ2-7,-,TRBV7-2,18,TRBD2,CASSLVGSGRFSSYEQYF,TGTGCCAGCAGCTTAGTCGGTAGCGGGAGGTTTAGCTCCTACGAGCAGTACTTC
TRBJ2-3,few,TRBV5-6,12,-,CASSQPQSTQYF,TGTGCCAGCAGCCAACCACAGAGTACGCAGTATTTT
TRBJ1-1,-,TRBV20-1,14,-,CSARDRQVHTEAFF,TGCAGTGCTAGAGATAGGCAGGTACACACTGAAGCTTTCTTT
TRBJ2-4,-,TRBV7-9,16,-,CASSLGAGLAKNIQYF,TGTGCCAGCAGCTTAGGGGCGGGGCTAGCCAAAAACATTCAGTACTTC
TRBJ1-1,-,TRBV2,13,TRBD1,CASTGQRNTEAFF,TGTGCCAGCACGGGACAGAGGAACACTGAAGCTTTCTTT
TRBJ2-7,few,TRBV4-1,13,-,CASSQRGEGEQYF,TGCGCCAGCAGCCAGAGGGGGGAGGGCGAGCAGTACTTC
TRBJ2-2,-,TRBV12-3/TRBV12-4,12,-,CASSFHTGELFF,TGTGCCAGCAGTTTTCACACCGGGGAGCTGTTTTTT
TRBJ1-2,few,TRBV30,13,-,CALPRRENYGYTF,TGTGCCCTACCTAGGAGGGAGAACTATGGCTACACCTTC
TRBJ2-7,-,TRBV20-1,13,-,CSARLGVENEQYF,TGCAGTGCTAGACTGGGCGTGGAGAACGAGCAGTACTTC
TRBJ1-5,many,TRBV7-9,16,-,CASSRDRPNSNQPQHF,TGTGCCAGCAGCCGCGACAGACCTAATAGCAATCAGCCCCAGCATTTT
TRBJ2-2,-,TRBV14,15,-,CASSQVLGSAGELFF,TGTGCCAGCAGCCAAGTGTTAGGGTCCGCCGGGGAGCTGTTTTTT
TRBJ2-5,many,TRBV24-1,12,-,CATSDTGETQYF,TGTGCCACCAGTGATACAGGGGAGACCCAGTACTTC
TRBJ1-4,-,TRBV12-3/TRBV12-4,13,-,CASRKATNEKLFF,TGTGCCAGCAGGAAGGCAACTAATGAAAAACTGTTTTTT
TRBJ2-1,-,TRBV6-5,15,TRBD2,CASTLAGGPYNEQFF,TGTGCCAGCACCTTAGCGGGAGGGCCATACAATGAGCAGTTCTTC
TRBJ2-7,-,TRBV6-5,16,TRBD1,CASRSDRGLSSYEQYF,TGTGCCAGCAGATCCGACAGGGGCCTCAGCTCCTACGAGCAGTACTTC
TRBJ2-3,few,TRBV5-6,14,-,CASSLTGLVDTQYF,TGTGCCAGCAGCTTAACTGGCCTCGTCGATACGCAGTATTTT